The 10 T cell receptor beta chains presented below share a single source sample, sequenced in a study of identical twins. TCRdb redid the calling of the 5' RACE reads with MiXCR, one entry per CDR3 protein. The repertoire holds 500,000 to 600,000 distinct CDR3 sequences, with approximately 22% as singletons. The same data also contributed to another study, on T cells expressing NK-cell markers.

The specimen sequenced was CD4+ T cells sorted from blood. These TCRs come from a woman under 30 in good health.

The chain has TRBV6-1 and TRBJ2-1, with 9 bases matching TRBD1. This CDR3 region has 14 residues. Trimming removed 6 bases from V and 6 bases from J; junction bases left unmatched: 6. Germline V lookup: CDR1 MNHNS, CDR2 SASEGT. The CDR3 nucleotides read TGTGCCAGCAGGCCGGGACAGGGCTTCAATGAGCAGTTCTTC. As protein: CASRPGQGFNEQFF.

This clonotype turned up a few times. V and J are TRBV7-2 and TRBJ2-1, with D hard to call. Trimming left V 5 bases short and J 12 bases short, with 14 bases between. The CDR3 is 12 residues long. CDR1 is SGHTA, CDR2 FQGNSA, per germline. This chain's CDR3 is CASSTVRRTQFF. In nucleotides, the CDR3 is TGTGCCAGCAGCACGGTTCGGCGTACGCAGTTCTTC.

The chain has TRBV10-3 and TRBJ1-5; maybe TRBD1 (5 bases). V gave up 11 bases and J gave up 7 bases, with 18 bases separating them. Germline V gene data show CDR1 as ENHRY and CDR2 as SYGVKD. The CDR3 covers 13 residues. The CDR3 here is CAGGGTAWQPQHF. CDR3 nucleotides: TGTGCCGGCGGGGGGACCGCCTGGCAGCCCCAGCATTTT.

This clonotype was counted ten times or more. This chain joins TRBV12-3 or TRBV12-4 and TRBJ2-7; D possibly corresponds to TRBD1 (6 bases). Trimming removed 8 bases at V and 6 bases at J, with 11 bases between. There are 11 residues in the CDR3. CDR3: CASGRGIEQYF. CDR3 DNA: TGTGCCAGCGGTAGGGGGATCGAGCAGTACTTC.

This clonotype was counted between two and nine times. The chain has TRBV18 and TRBJ2-7; weak D call: TRBD1 (6 bases). CDR1 and CDR2 (germline): KGHSH, LQKENI. The CDR3 extends over 15 amino acids. V gave up 5 bases and J gave up 0 bases, with 14 bases separating them. CDR3 bases: TGTGCCAGCTCAGCCTTGAGGGGGATCTCCTACGAGCAGTACTTC. Its translation: CASSALRGISYEQYF.

This clonotype came up many times. CDR3 sequence: CSAREGVSNQPQHF. The CDR3 coding sequence is TGCAGTGCTAGAGAAGGCGTCAGCAATCAGCCCCAGCATTTT. The chain recombines TRBV20-1 with TRBJ1-5; D call uncertain. The germline CDR1 and CDR2 sequences are DFQATT and SNEGSKA (reference sequence). Deletions cut 0 bases from V and 1 base from J, with 7 bases between. This CDR3 contains 14 residues.

V and J are TRBV7-8 and TRBJ2-1; tentative D call: TRBD2 (5 bases). There are 16 residues in the CDR3. The ends were cut back, 6 bases at V and 7 bases at J, with 22 bases in the middle. Germline V CDR1 and CDR2: SGHVS, FQNEAQ. This chain's CDR3 is CASSSLRDPGSNEQFF. In DNA form, the CDR3 reads TGTGCCAGCAGTAGTCTCCGTGACCCGGGGTCGAATGAGCAGTTCTTC.

V and J are TRBV6-1 and TRBJ2-1; D is uncertain. The ends were cut back, 5 bases at V and 7 bases at J, with 15 bases in the middle. Germline CDR1 is MNHNS and CDR2 is SASEGT. The CDR3 covers 14 residues. Here the CDR3 DNA reads TGTGCCAGCAGTCGGGCGATCTCCGGGAATGAGCAGTTCTTC. Translation gives CASSRAISGNEQFF.

V gene TRBV3-1 combines with J gene TRBJ2-7; maybe TRBD2 (6 bases). V lost 1 base and J lost 2, with 15 bases in between. Germline V gene lookup returns CDR1 LGHDT and CDR2 YNNKEL (reference sequence). The CDR3 spans 16 residues. The CDR3 bases are TGTGCCAGCAGCCAAGGTCCCCTAGCGTTCGCCTACGAGCAGTACTTC. It encodes CASSQGPLAFAYEQYF.

This clonotype was observed a handful of times. The V gene is TRBV7-2, the J gene TRBJ2-3; D is unresolved. The CDR3 extends over 17 amino acids. The germline V gene has CDR1 SGHTA and CDR2 FQGNSA. V was cut by 2 bases and J by 0 bases, with 15 bases left in between. The CDR3 sequence: CASSLLGVPTSTDTQYF. The CDR3 coding sequence is TGTGCCAGCAGCTTATTGGGCGTACCTACTAGCACAGATACGCAGTATTTT.